This entry is about one T cell receptor beta chain. Its antigen is unknown. These data come from a study of STAT5B mutations in CD4+ large granular lymphocyte leukemia. The study's findings and limits: Without putative leukemic clones, patient CD4-sorted repertoires remained more clonal than healthy CD4+ repertoires. No patients shared main leukemic clonotypes, though roughly 27% appeared at low frequency elsewhere. Compared with healthy controls (2/35), patient top clones favored TRBV06 (8/27).

Here immunoSEQ multiplex PCR was the method, and the copy in TCRdb shows in-frame clones only, minus some. The table has 31,000 or so clones, around 85% seen once. The J segment lost 2 bases and the V segment lost 2 bases, leaving 3 bases of the junction unmatched. The CDR3 is 15 residues long. Germline V CDR1 and CDR2: SGHRS, YFSETQ. The gene calls are TRBV5-1 and TRBJ2-3, with 9 positions matching TRBD2. The sequence came from a human donor in good health. The sample was CD4+ T cells from blood buffy coats. CDR3 DNA: TGCGCCAGCAGCTTCCTAGCGGGGATCACAGATACGCAGTATTTT. It yields the protein CASSFLAGITDTQYF.